The 32 T cell receptor beta chains below were found in one sample sequenced in a study of cytomegalovirus exposure and HLA in healthy donors (dated by TCRdb to about 2017). Library preparation employed the immunoSEQ multiplex PCR assay. For the multiplex PCR, a mixture combining 60 forward primers for TCR Vbeta segments and 13 reverse primers for TCR Jbeta segments was used. Not all clones reach the TCRdb copy of this immuneACCESS table, which keeps in-frame sequences only. Checked studies attribute under half of the gap to unresolved V genes and leave the rest unexplained. This sample gives 150,000 to 200,000 clones in total; 70% to 90% of them show up just once. 1.5% to 2% of the sample belongs to the ten largest clones. Input material: PBMCs. The receptors come from a woman aged 18-29 years in good health and CMV-seronegative.

The V and J genes are TRBV19 and TRBJ2-5; D might be TRBD2 (6 bases). This CDR3 is built from 14 residues. Germline V gene data show CDR1 as LNHDA and CDR2 as SQIVND (reference sequence). V lost 4 bases and J 5 bases, leaving 14 bases between the germline ends. The CDR3 reads CASSTVGGWETQYF. The CDR3 nucleotides are TGTGCCAGTAGTACGGTGGGAGGTTGGGAGACCCAGTACTTC.

The gene calls are TRBV28 and TRBJ2-4; 7 bases fit TRBD2. The CDR3 totals 16 residues. The trim removed 5 bases at V and 0 bases at J, leaving 7 bases unmatched. Germline V CDR1 and CDR2: MDHEN, SYDVKM. The CDR3 DNA reads as TGTGCCAGCAGTCCCCTAGCGGCCCTAGCCAAAAACATTCAGTACTTC. The encoded protein is CASSPLAALAKNIQYF.

The chain is built from TRBV5-1 and TRBJ2-2, with 7 nucleotides matching TRBD1. CDR1 is SGHRS and CDR2 is YFSETQ in the germline V gene. V trimming: 4 bases; J trimming: 1 base; junction bases outside the gene matches: 4. The CDR3 is 15 residues long. The CDR3 DNA reads TGCGCCAGCAGCCTTAGGACAGGGAACACCGGGGAGCTGTTTTTT. Residues: CASSLRTGNTGELFF.

This chain uses TRBV5-1 with TRBJ2-1; the match to TRBD2 covers 13 bases. This CDR3 is 15 amino acids long. Germline V gene data show CDR1 as SGHRS and CDR2 as YFSETQ. Trimming took 4 bases from V and 4 from J; bases not matched to a gene: 2. Here the CDR3 reads CASSVGLAGYNEQFF. The DNA for the CDR3 is TGCGCCAGCAGCGTGGGACTAGCGGGGTACAATGAGCAGTTCTTC.

The chain combines TRBV14 with TRBJ1-3; the D is unclear. From germline, CDR1 is SGHDN and CDR2 FVKESK. This CDR3 has 15 residues. Trimming left V 1 base short and J 0 bases short, with 7 bases between. CDR3 amino acids: CASSQVIYSGNTIYF. The CDR3 nucleotides are TGTGCCAGCAGCCAAGTAATCTACTCTGGAAACACCATATATTTT.

The V and J genes are TRBV6-4 and TRBJ1-1; 7 nucleotides line up with TRBD1. The CDR3 runs 13 residues. CDR1 MRHNA and CDR2 SNTAGT come from the germline V gene. Trimming removed 6 bases from V and 4 bases from J; junction bases left unmatched: 5. The CDR3 DNA sequence: TGTGCCAGCAGCCCAGGGGGTCGCACTGAAGCTTTCTTT. Encoded protein: CASSPGGRTEAFF.

The V call is TRBV28, the J call TRBJ1-5; no clear D gene. The germline CDR1 and CDR2 sequences are MDHEN and SYDVKM. Trimming removed 6 bases from V and 7 bases from J, with 13 bases in between. The CDR3 length is 13 residues. In nucleotides, the CDR3 is TGTGCCAGCAGCCTGAGGGATAGGCAGCCCCAGCATTTT. Translated: CASSLRDRQPQHF.

This sequence joins TRBV19 and TRBJ2-7; the D gene is possibly TRBD1 (6 bases). The CDR3 has 15 residues. The germline V gene encodes CDR1 LNHDA and CDR2 SQIVND (reference sequence). The germline V and J ends were trimmed by 2 bases and 1 base, with 12 bases remaining between them. The CDR3 region is CASSIQGTGSYEQYF. The CDR3 coding sequence is TGTGCCAGTAGTATACAAGGAACAGGGTCCTACGAGCAGTACTTC.

This clone was seen more than once but under ten times. V and J are TRBV4-1 and TRBJ2-5; D gene unclear. Germline V gives CDR1 MGHRA, CDR2 YSYEKL. V gave up 0 bases and J gave up 1 base, with 9 bases separating them. This CDR3 spans 15 amino acids. This CDR3 is CASSQDGYSQETQYF. Written as DNA, the CDR3 is TGCGCCAGCAGCCAAGATGGGTACAGCCAAGAGACCCAGTACTTC.

This clone showed up just a few times. The chain combines TRBV30 with TRBJ1-5; 7 nucleotides agree with TRBD1. With 3 bases clipped from V and 6 bases from J, the junction kept 5 bases outside the gene matches. Germline V CDR1 and CDR2: GTSNPN, SVGIG (reference sequence). CDR3 length: 13 residues. The CDR3, as DNA: TGTGCCTGGAGCGTACAGGGGACTCAGCCCCAGCATTTT. This encodes CAWSVQGTQPQHF.

The chain uses TRBV30 and TRBJ1-2; 9 positions match TRBD1. The germline CDR1 and CDR2 sequences are GTSNPN and SVGIG (reference sequence). V lost 2 bases and J lost 6; bases outside the gene matches: 4. The CDR3 has 13 residues. CDR3 sequence reads: CAWSRDRVNGYTF. In nucleotides, the CDR3 is TGTGCCTGGAGTAGGGACAGGGTTAATGGCTACACCTTC.

This clone was seen more than once but under ten times. The rearrangement uses TRBV5-1 and TRBJ1-3; 8 bases line up with TRBD1. Germline CDR1 SGHRS, CDR2 YFSETQ. The CDR3 has 14 residues. J was trimmed by 4 bases and V by 2 bases; bases with no gene match: 2. This CDR3 is CASSLTGGGNTIYF. In DNA, the CDR3 is TGCGCCAGCAGCTTAACAGGGGGAGGAAACACCATATATTTT. The whole variable domain, filled in from reference TRBV5-1 and TRBJ1-3, reads KAGVTQTPRYLIKTRGQQVTLSCSPISGHRSVSWYQQTPGQGLQFLFEYFSETQRNKGNFPGRFSGRQFSNSRSEMNVSTLELGDSALYLCASSLTGGGNTIYFGEGSWLTVV.

This chain connects TRBV5-4 to TRBJ2-7, with D tentatively TRBD2 (6 bases). This CDR3 contains 14 residues. Deletions cut 0 bases from V and 2 bases from J, with 9 bases between. Per germline, CDR1 SGHNT and CDR2 YYREEE (reference sequence). The CDR3 nucleotides are TGTGCCAGCAGCTTGGGTCCTAGCGCCTACGAGCAGTACTTC. Translated: CASSLGPSAYEQYF.

This chain joins TRBV10-3 and TRBJ2-5; TRBD1 aligns across 12 bases. V trimming: 8 bases; J trimming: 5 bases; junction bases outside the gene matches: 6. This CDR3 region has 14 residues. Germline V gene sequence: CDR1 ENHRY, CDR2 SYGVKD. The CDR3 protein is CAIGGTGGAETQYF. CDR3 coding DNA: TGTGCCATCGGAGGGACAGGGGGCGCGGAGACCCAGTACTTC.

This chain links TRBV5-8 with TRBJ2-5, with TRBD1 as a possible D gene (7 bases). The last part of the DNA fits TRBJ2-7 better; the J call may be wrong. The CDR3 runs 14 residues. Germline V CDR1 and CDR2: SGHTS, YDEGEE. CDR3 loop: CASSLWGDSYEQYF. DNA of the CDR3: TGTGCCAGCAGTTTGTGGGGGGACAGCTACGAGCAGTACTTC.

The J gene is TRBJ2-3, the V gene TRBV2; D remains ambiguous. The germline V gene has CDR1 SNHLY and CDR2 FYNNEI. The CDR3 runs 14 residues. V shed 0 bases and J shed 0 bases, with 4 bases lying between them. The CDR3 here is CASSEATSTDTQYF. The CDR3 coding sequence is TGTGCCAGCAGTGAAGCGACTAGCACAGATACGCAGTATTTT.

The rearrangement uses TRBV27 and TRBJ1-2; D call uncertain. CDR3 length equals 13 residues. V dropped 6 bases and J dropped 2 bases, with 10 bases sitting between them. Germline CDR1 and CDR2: MNHEY and SMNVEV (reference sequence). CDR3 loop: CASRALENYGYTF. The CDR3 DNA follows: TGTGCCAGCAGGGCCTTGGAGAACTATGGCTACACCTTC.

The rearrangement joins TRBV9 to TRBJ2-5; 7 bases align to TRBD2. This CDR3 has 13 residues. Trimming cost V 0 bases and J 5 bases; bases outside gene matches: 1. Germline CDR1 is SGDLS and CDR2 is YYNGEE. DNA of the CDR3: TGTGCCAGCAGCGTAGGGGAGGGCGAGACCCAGTACTTC. Protein: CASSVGEGETQYF. Drawing the rest from reference TRBV9 and TRBJ2-5, the complete variable domain is DSGVTQTPKHLITATGQRVTLRCSPRSGDLSVYWYQQSLDQGLQFLIQYYNGEERAKGNILERFSAQQFPDLHSELNLSSLELGDSALYFCASSVGEGETQYFGPGTRLLVL.

Note on this clone: Other DNA sequences from this sample encode an identical CDR3 as well. J is TRBJ1-5 and V is TRBV6-5; TRBD1 matches at 7 bases. CDR1 is MNHEY and CDR2 is SVGAGI in the germline V gene. Trimming cost V 5 bases and J 5 bases; bases outside gene matches: 6. The CDR3 spans 14 residues. DNA of the CDR3: TGTGCCAGCAGTCAGCAGGGGGAGGATCAGCCCCAGCATTTT. It codes for CASSQQGEDQPQHF.

The V gene is TRBV11-3, the J gene TRBJ1-1, with D perhaps TRBD1 (6 bases). The germline V and J ends were trimmed by 1 base and 1 base, with 16 bases remaining between them. This CDR3 is 17 amino acids long. The germline V gene has CDR1 SGHNT and CDR2 YENEEA. The CDR3 is CASSLVGGAASNTEAFF. As DNA, the CDR3 is TGTGCCAGCAGCTTAGTAGGGGGGGCAGCTTCGAACACTGAAGCTTTCTTT.

This clone was observed once. The chain couples TRBV5-4 to TRBJ1-3; D is possibly TRBD1 (5 bases). This CDR3 contains 17 residues. The germline gives CDR1 SGHNT, CDR2 YYREEE (reference sequence). Trimming shortened V by 2 bases and J by 7 bases, and 22 bases separated the two germline ends. CDR3 DNA: TGTGCCAGCAGCTTTGGGGGGGTTGGTGCCCTGCGGAACACCATATATTTT. Residues: CASSFGGVGALRNTIYF.

This rearrangement joins TRBV2 to TRBJ1-5; no clear D gene. The CDR3 has 12 amino acids. V lost 4 bases, J lost 3 bases, and 4 bases lay in between. Germline CDR1 SNHLY, CDR2 FYNNEI. CDR3 amino acids: CASSALNQPQHF. The CDR3 DNA follows: TGTGCCAGCAGTGCCCTCAATCAGCCCCAGCATTTT.

The chain joins TRBV5-5 to TRBJ1-1; a possible D gene is TRBD1 (6 bases). Germline CDR1 SGHKS, CDR2 YYEKEE (reference sequence). Between the trimmed V and J ends, which lost 3 bases and 5 bases, there was a span of 14 bases. The CDR3 loop spans 14 amino acids. The CDR3 here is CASSWGGAGTEAFF. DNA for the CDR3: TGTGCCAGCAGCTGGGGGGGGGCCGGGACTGAAGCTTTCTTT.

The genes are TRBV6-1 and TRBJ2-7; D ambiguous. CDR1 and CDR2 (germline): MNHNS, SASEGT. The CDR3 length is 13 residues. Trimming took off 8 bases at V and 0 bases at J, with 11 bases between the two ends. The CDR3: CASEPVNSYEQYF. The CDR3 DNA follows: TGTGCCAGCGAGCCGGTGAACTCCTACGAGCAGTACTTC.

A single count supports this clone. The gene calls are TRBV11-3 and TRBJ2-5, with 14 bases fitting TRBD2. The CDR3 is 20 amino acids. The junction had 18 bases not matched to a gene; V was cut back by 4 bases and J by 5 bases. Germline V gene sequence: CDR1 SGHNT, CDR2 YENEEA. The CDR3 coding sequence is TGTGCCAGCAGCTCATACTTTCCGGGACTAGCGGGAGAAGTTTCGGAGACCCAGTACTTC. Translation: CASSSYFPGLAGEVSETQYF. The complete variable domain, with remaining parts taken from reference TRBV11-3 and TRBJ2-5, reads EAGVVQSPRYKIIEKKQPVAFWCNPISGHNTLYWYLQNLGQGPELLIRYENEEAVDDSQLPKDRFSAERLKGVDSTLKIQPAELGDSAVYLCASSSYFPGLAGEVSETQYFGPGTRLLVL.

This chain uses TRBV7-6 with TRBJ2-1; 10 bases fit TRBD2. The CDR3 has 17 amino acids. Germline V CDR1 and CDR2: SGHVS, FNYEAQ. V was pared by 3 bases and J by 4 bases, with 9 bases of the junction left unmatched. CDR3 amino acids: CASSFVVSSGRYNEQFF. CDR3 DNA sequence: TGTGCCAGCAGCTTTGTAGTGTCTAGCGGGAGATACAATGAGCAGTTCTTC.

V is TRBV10-3 and J is TRBJ2-5; D ambiguous. The assigned J gene may be wrong: the sequence end matches TRBJ2-7 better. The CDR3 is 14 amino acids. Germline-derived CDR1 and CDR2 are ENHRY and SYGVKD. The CDR3 nucleotides read TGTGCCATCAGTCGAAACCCACAGACCTACGAGCAGTACTTC. Translated: CAISRNPQTYEQYF.

This chain connects TRBV6-5 to TRBJ1-3, with D unclear. CDR1 and CDR2 from the germline V gene are MNHEY and SVGAGI. The CDR3 is made up of 16 amino acids. V was clipped by 0 bases and J by 3 bases, with 12 bases between them. The CDR3 spells CASSYSSVAVGNTIYF. For the CDR3, the DNA is TGTGCCAGCAGTTACTCGAGTGTGGCGGTTGGAAACACCATATATTTT.

The rearrangement uses TRBV30 and TRBJ2-4, with TRBD1 matching over 9 bases. The CDR3 consists of 19 residues. V lost 3 bases and J lost 1; bases outside the gene matches: 16. Germline CDR1 is GTSNPN and CDR2 is SVGIG (reference sequence). CDR3: CAWRAGGTGILWAKNIQYF. The CDR3 DNA reads as TGTGCCTGGAGGGCGGGCGGGACAGGGATTCTTTGGGCCAAAAACATTCAGTACTTC.

The chain recombines TRBV9 with TRBJ2-5, with D uncertain. Germline V gene lookup returns CDR1 SGDLS and CDR2 YYNGEE. The V gene lost 0 bases and the J gene lost 5 bases, with 5 bases spanning the gap. This CDR3 spans 12 amino acids. The CDR3 nucleotides read TGTGCCAGCAGCGTAGACGGGGAGACCCAGTACTTC. It codes for CASSVDGETQYF. Supplemented by reference TRBV9 and TRBJ2-5, the full variable domain reads DSGVTQTPKHLITATGQRVTLRCSPRSGDLSVYWYQQSLDQGLQFLIQYYNGEERAKGNILERFSAQQFPDLHSELNLSSLELGDSALYFCASSVDGETQYFGPGTRLLVL.

As concerns this clone: Other nucleotide sequences in the sample specify the same CDR3. This chain uses TRBV19 with TRBJ2-7, with 7 bases that match TRBD1. The CDR3 totals 13 residues. V was clipped by 5 bases and J by 4 bases; unmatched bases: 5. The germline V gene has CDR1 LNHDA and CDR2 SQIVND (reference sequence). The DNA of the CDR3 is TGTGCCAGTAGTCCCACGACAGGGTACGAGCAGTACTTC. Translation: CASSPTTGYEQYF.

This clone has a single count. This chain joins TRBV5-8 and TRBJ2-5; tentative D call: TRBD2 (5 bases). The J call is uncertain, as TRBJ2-7 better fits the DNA end. Looked up from germline, CDR1 is SGHTS and CDR2 is YDEGEE. The CDR3 runs to 14 residues. DNA of the CDR3: TGTGCCAGCAGCCAAGCGGTCAGCTCCTACGAGCAGTACTTC. Amino acids: CASSQAVSSYEQYF.